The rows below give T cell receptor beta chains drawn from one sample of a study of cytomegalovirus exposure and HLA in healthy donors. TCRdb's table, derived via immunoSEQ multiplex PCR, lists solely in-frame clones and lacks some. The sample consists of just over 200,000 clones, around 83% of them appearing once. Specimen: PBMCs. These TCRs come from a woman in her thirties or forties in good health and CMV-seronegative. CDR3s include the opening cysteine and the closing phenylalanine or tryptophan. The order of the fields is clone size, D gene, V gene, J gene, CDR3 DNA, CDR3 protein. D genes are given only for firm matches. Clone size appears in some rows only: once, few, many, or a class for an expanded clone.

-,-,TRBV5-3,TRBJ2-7,TGTGCCAGAAGCACATCGGGACAAGTCTCCTACGAGCAGTACTTC,CARSTSGQVSYEQYF
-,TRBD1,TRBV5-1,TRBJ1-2,TGCGCCAGCAGCTACCCGGACAGGGGCTATGGCTACACCTTC,CASSYPDRGYGYTF
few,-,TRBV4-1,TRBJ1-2,TGCGCCAGCAGTCCCGGGACATACTTAAACAGGTGGAATGGCTACACCTTC,CASSPGTYLNRWNGYTF
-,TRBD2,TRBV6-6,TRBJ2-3,TGTGCCAGCAGTTACTCCCGCGGGAGGACAGATACGCAGTATTTT,CASSYSRGRTDTQYF
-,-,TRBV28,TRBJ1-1,TGTGCCAGCAGTTTCGGGCGGACTAACACTGAAGCTTTCTTT,CASSFGRTNTEAFF
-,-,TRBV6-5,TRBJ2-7,TGTGCCAGCAGTTACGGAGCGGAGAGCTGGAACGAGCAGTACTTC,CASSYGAESWNEQYF
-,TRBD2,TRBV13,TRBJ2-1,TGTGCCAGCAGCTTACGGACTAGCGGTTACAATGAGCAGTTCTTC,CASSLRTSGYNEQFF
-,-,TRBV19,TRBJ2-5,TGTGCCAGTAGTTTTGGAGGCTTAGAGACCCAGTACTTC,CASSFGGLETQYF
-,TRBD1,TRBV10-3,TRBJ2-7,TGTGCCATCAATGTACAGGGGGATTTGGAGCAGTACTTC,CAINVQGDLEQYF
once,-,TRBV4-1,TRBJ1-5,TGCGCCAGCAGCCAAGATGGCAGGGCGAATCAGCCCCAGCATTTT,CASSQDGRANQPQHF
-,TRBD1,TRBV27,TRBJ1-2,TGTGCCAGCAGTTTTGTGGGACAGGGGGAACGGGGCTACACCTTC,CASSFVGQGERGYTF
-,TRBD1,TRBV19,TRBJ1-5,TGTGCCAGTAGTATGACAGGGGGCAATCAGCCCCAGCATTTT,CASSMTGGNQPQHF
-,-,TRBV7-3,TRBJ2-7,TGTGCCAGCAGCTTGGGGTCGCAGGGCTCCGACGAGCAGTACTTC,CASSLGSQGSDEQYF
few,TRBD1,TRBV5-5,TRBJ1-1,TGTGCCAGCAGCTTGGGCAGGGGGCGCCTGAACACTGAAGCTTTCTTT,CASSLGRGRLNTEAFF
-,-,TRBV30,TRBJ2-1,TGTGCCTGGAGTACCCGTTACTCTTCGGGGAGGAAATACAATGAGCAGTTCTTC,CAWSTRYSSGRKYNEQFF
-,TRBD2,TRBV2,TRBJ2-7,TGTGCCAGCAGTGAAACTAGCGGGAGCTACGAGCAGTACTTC,CASSETSGSYEQYF
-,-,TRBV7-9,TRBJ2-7,TGTGCCAGCAGCTCTAGGACAGATTTCTACGAGCAGTACTTC,CASSSRTDFYEQYF
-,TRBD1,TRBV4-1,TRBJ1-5,TGCGCCAGCAGCCAAGCTGGGACAGGGGGACAGCCCCAGCATTTT,CASSQAGTGGQPQHF
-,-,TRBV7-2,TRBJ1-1,TGTGCCAGCAGCTCACTCCGACAGACTGAAGCTTTCTTT,CASSSLRQTEAFF
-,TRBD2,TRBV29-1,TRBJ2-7,TGCAGCGCTAAGTCGCTTGGGGCGGGAGGGAGCGAGCAGTACTTC,CSAKSLGAGGSEQYF
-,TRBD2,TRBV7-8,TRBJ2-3,TGTGCCAGCACCGAGCGGACCGGGACTAGCGGCACAGATACGCAGTATTTT,CASTERTGTSGTDTQYF
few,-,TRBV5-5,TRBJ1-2,TGTGCCAGCAGCTTGGCGTCAGGGGAAGGCTACACCTTC,CASSLASGEGYTF
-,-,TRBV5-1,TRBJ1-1,TGCGCCAGCAGCTTGGTTGGGCAGTACACTGAAGCTTTCTTT,CASSLVGQYTEAFF
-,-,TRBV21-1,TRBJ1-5,TGTGCCAGCAGCAAAAAGCTGAAAGGGGCTAGCAATCAGCCCCAGCATTTT,CASSKKLKGASNQPQHF
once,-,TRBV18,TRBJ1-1,TGTGCCAGCTCACCAAGGCCTTTAACGCGGGATACTAACACTGAAGCTTTCTTT,CASSPRPLTRDTNTEAFF
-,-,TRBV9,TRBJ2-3,TGTGCCAGCAGCGTTGCCAGGGGAATCACAGATACGCAGTATTTT,CASSVARGITDTQYF
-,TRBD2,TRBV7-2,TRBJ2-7,TGTGCCAGCAGCTTAGCTCCATCACCCCTAGCGGGCCGGATTGGGTACGAGCAGTACTTC,CASSLAPSPLAGRIGYEQYF
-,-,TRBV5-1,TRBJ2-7,TGCGCCAGCAGCTTGACAGGGATTTCCTACGAGCAGTACTTC,CASSLTGISYEQYF
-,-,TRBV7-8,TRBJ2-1,TGTGCCAGCAGCTTGGCAGCGGGCTACAATGAGCAGTTCTTC,CASSLAAGYNEQFF
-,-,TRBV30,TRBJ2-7,TGTGCCTGGAGAAAAACGGACACCTACGAGCAGTACTTC,CAWRKTDTYEQYF
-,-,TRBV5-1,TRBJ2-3,TGCGCCAGCCTCGCGGGATCCACAGATACGCAGTATTTT,CASLAGSTDTQYF
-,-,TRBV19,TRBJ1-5,TGTGCCAGTACCCTTACCGCCGCGATCAATCAGCCCCAGCATTTT,CASTLTAAINQPQHF
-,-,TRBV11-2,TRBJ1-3,TGTGCCAGCAGTCGGGATCCGGTAGGATCGGGAAACACCATATATTTT,CASSRDPVGSGNTIYF
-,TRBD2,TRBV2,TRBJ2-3,TGTGCCAGCATTACCGGGACTAGTGCCGATACGCAGTATTTT,CASITGTSADTQYF
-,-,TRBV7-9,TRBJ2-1,TGTGCCAGCAGCCGAATAACAGTGGATGAGCAGTTCTTC,CASSRITVDEQFF
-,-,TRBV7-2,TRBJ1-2,TGTGCCAGCAGCTCACAGGGTACTGGTGGCTACACCTTC,CASSSQGTGGYTF
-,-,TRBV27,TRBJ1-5,TGTGCCAGCAGTCCTAAAAAACAGGTCATCGGCAATCAGCCCCAGCATTTT,CASSPKKQVIGNQPQHF
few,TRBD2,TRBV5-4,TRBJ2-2,TGTGCCAGCAGCTTAATAGCGGGGGGCACCGGGGAGCTGTTTTTT,CASSLIAGGTGELFF